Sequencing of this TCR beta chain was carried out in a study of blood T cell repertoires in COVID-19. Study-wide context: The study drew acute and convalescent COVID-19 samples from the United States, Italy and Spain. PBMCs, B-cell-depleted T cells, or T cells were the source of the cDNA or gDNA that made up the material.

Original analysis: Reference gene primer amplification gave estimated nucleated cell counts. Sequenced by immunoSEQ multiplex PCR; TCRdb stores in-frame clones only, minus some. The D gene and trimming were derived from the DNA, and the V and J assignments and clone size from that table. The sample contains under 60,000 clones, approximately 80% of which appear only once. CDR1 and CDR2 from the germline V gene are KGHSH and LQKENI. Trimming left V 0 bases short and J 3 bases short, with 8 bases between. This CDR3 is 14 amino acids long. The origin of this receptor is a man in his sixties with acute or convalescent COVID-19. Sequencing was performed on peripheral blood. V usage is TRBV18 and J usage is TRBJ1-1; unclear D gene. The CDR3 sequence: CASSPPAGYTEAFF. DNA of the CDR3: TGTGCCAGCTCACCACCCGCCGGGTACACTGAAGCTTTCTTT.